Detailed here is one T cell receptor beta chain. Libraries were prepared by immunoSEQ multiplex PCR; TCRdb keeps only in-frame clonotypes and omits some of them. The sample carries 250,000 or so clones, roughly nine tenths recorded once. These data come from a study of blood T cell repertoires in COVID-19. Turning to the study itself: From T cells, B-cell-depleted T cells, or PBMCs came the material, which was cDNA or gDNA.

The J segment lost 1 base and the V segment lost 5 bases, leaving 9 bases of the junction unmatched. CDR3 length: 16 amino acids. Germline V CDR1 and CDR2: MGHRA, YSYEKL. The cohort comprised adults aged about 18 to 100 years residing in 20 to 30 US areas. Participant reports of clinical history set cohort assignment. Cohort 3 donors were reported recovered after two negative PCRs, clearance, or symptom resolution. The rearrangement links TRBV4-1 to TRBJ1-1; TRBD1 agrees at 8 bases. The TCR was taken from a young woman who had recovered from COVID-19. Sequencing used PBMCs or T cells enriched from blood (not recorded which). CDR3 nucleotides: TGCGCCAGCAGCTCCCGACAGGGGTTCGGGAACACTGAAGCTTTCTTT. This gives the protein CASSSRQGFGNTEAFF.